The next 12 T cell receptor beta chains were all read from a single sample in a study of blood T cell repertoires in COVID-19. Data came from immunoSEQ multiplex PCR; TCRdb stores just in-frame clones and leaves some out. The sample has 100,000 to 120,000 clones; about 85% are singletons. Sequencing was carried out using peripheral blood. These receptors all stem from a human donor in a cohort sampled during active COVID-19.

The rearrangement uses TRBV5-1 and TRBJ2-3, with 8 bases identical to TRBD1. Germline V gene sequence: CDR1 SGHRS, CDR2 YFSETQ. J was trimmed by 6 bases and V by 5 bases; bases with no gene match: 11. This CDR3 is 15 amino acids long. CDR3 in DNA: TGCGCCAGCAGTTACGGACAGGGCTCGGTTGATACGCAGTATTTT. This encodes CASSYGQGSVDTQYF. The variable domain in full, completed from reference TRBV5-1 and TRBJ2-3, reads KAGVTQTPRYLIKTRGQQVTLSCSPISGHRSVSWYQQTPGQGLQFLFEYFSETQRNKGNFPGRFSGRQFSNSRSEMNVSTLELGDSALYLCASSYGQGSVDTQYFGPGTRLTVL.

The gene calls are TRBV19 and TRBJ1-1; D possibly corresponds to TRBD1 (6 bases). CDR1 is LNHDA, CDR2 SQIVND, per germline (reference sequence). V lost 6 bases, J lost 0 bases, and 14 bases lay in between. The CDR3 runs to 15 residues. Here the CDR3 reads CASSLRQVMNTEAFF. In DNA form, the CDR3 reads TGTGCCAGTAGCCTTAGACAGGTCATGAACACTGAAGCTTTCTTT.

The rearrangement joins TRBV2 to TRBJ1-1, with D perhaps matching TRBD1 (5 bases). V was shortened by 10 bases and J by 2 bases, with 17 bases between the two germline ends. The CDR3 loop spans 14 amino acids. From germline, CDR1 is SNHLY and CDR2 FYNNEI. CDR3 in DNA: TGTGCCACCCTGGGGGTGGAGGGAAACACTGAAGCTTTCTTT. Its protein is CATLGVEGNTEAFF.

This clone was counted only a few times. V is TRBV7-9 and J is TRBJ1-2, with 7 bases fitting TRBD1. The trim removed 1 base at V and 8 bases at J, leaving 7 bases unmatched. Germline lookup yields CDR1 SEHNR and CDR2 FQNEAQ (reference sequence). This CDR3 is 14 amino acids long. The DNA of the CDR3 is TGTGCCAGCAGCTTAGGTGGGACAGCCCACGGCTACACCTTC. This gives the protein CASSLGGTAHGYTF. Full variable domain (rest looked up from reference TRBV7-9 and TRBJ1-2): DTGVSQNPRHKITKRGQNVTFRCDPISEHNRLYWYRQTLGQGPEFLTYFQNEAQLEKSRLLSDRFSAERPKGSFSTLEIQRTEQGDSAMYLCASSLGGTAHGYTFGSGTRLTVV.

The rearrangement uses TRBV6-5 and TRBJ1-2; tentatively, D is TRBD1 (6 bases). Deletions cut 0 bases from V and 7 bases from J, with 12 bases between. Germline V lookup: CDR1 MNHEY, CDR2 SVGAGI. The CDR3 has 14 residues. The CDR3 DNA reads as TGTGCCAGCAGTTACTCTGGGGACATCGGTGGCTACACCTTC. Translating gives CASSYSGDIGGYTF.

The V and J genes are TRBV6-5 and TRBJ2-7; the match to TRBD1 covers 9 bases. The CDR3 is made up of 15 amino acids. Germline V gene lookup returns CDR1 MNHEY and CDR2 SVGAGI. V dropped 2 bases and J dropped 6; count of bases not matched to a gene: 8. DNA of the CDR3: TGTGCCAGCAGTTACCCCCGGGACAGGGTAGGCGAGCAGTACTTC. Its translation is CASSYPRDRVGEQYF.

CDR3 amino acids: CASSGPGQGGGNQPQHF. DNA for the CDR3: TGTGCCAGCAGTGGCCCGGGACAGGGGGGGGGCAATCAGCCCCAGCATTTT. This sequence joins TRBV6-1 and TRBJ1-5; 11 bases align to TRBD1. Germline V lookup: CDR1 MNHNS, CDR2 SASEGT. There are 17 residues in the CDR3. The V and J ends lost 4 bases and 2 bases, in that order; junction bases with no gene match: 7.

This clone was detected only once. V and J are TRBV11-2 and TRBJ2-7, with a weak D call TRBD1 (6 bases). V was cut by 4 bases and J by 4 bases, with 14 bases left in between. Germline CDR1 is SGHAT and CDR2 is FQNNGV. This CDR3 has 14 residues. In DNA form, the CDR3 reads TGTGCCAGCAGCTCGGTCAGGGGTTGGTACGAGCAGTACTTC. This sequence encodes CASSSVRGWYEQYF.

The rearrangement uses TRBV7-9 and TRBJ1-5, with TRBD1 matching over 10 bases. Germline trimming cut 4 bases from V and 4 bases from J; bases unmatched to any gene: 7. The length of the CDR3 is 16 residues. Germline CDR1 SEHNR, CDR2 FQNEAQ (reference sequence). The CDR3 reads CASSSGTGVFNQPQHF. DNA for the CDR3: TGTGCCAGCAGCTCCGGGACAGGGGTCTTTAATCAGCCCCAGCATTTT.

The CDR3 spells CASSLVAGGMYNEQFF. The CDR3 coding sequence is TGTGCCAGCAGCTTAGTAGCGGGGGGGATGTACAATGAGCAGTTCTTC. This sequence joins TRBV7-2 and TRBJ2-1; TRBD2 matches at 11 bases. This CDR3 comprises 16 residues. Germline-derived CDR1 and CDR2 are SGHTA and FQGNSA. With V trimmed by 1 base and J by 4 bases, 3 bases remained unmatched.

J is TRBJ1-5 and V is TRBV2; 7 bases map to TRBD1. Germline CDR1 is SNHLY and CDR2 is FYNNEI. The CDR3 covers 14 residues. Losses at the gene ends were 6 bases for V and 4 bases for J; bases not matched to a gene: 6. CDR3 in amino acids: CASRGQPRNQPQHF. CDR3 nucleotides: TGTGCCAGCAGGGGACAGCCGAGGAATCAGCCCCAGCATTTT.

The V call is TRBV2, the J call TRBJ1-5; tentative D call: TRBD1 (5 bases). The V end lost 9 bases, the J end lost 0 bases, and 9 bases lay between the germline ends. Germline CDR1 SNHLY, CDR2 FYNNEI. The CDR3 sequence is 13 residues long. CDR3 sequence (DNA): TGTGCCAGTATGACAGATAGCAATCAGCCCCAGCATTTT. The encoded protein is CASMTDSNQPQHF.